A selection of T cell receptor beta chains follows, all from one sample in a study of blood T cell repertoires in COVID-19. TCRdb's copy holds only in-frame clones and misses some; the assay was immunoSEQ multiplex PCR. The profile shows about 300,000 clones, around nine tenths of them singletons. Sequenced sample: PBMCs or T cells enriched from blood (not recorded which). These receptors originate from a young woman who had recovered from COVID-19. The CDR3 runs from the conserved cysteine through the conserved F or W. D genes are given only for firm matches. A clone size is listed for some rows: how often the clone was seen (once, few, many), or a class if it is expanded.

j_gene | v_gene | d_gene | abundance | CDR3nt | CDR3aa
TRBJ1-2 | TRBV2 | TRBD1 | . | TGTGCCACCAAGGAGGACAGGGGATATGGCTACACCTTC | CATKEDRGYGYTF
TRBJ2-7 | TRBV19 | TRBD1 | . | TGTGCCAGTAGTATAGGGGCGACAGGGGCTGAGTACGAGCAGTACTTC | CASSIGATGAEYEQYF
TRBJ2-4 | TRBV5-8 | . | . | TGTGCCAGCAGCTTCGGTACAGGGTGGGCCAAAAACATTCAGTACTTC | CASSFGTGWAKNIQYF
TRBJ1-3 | TRBV5-5 | . | . | TGTGCCAGCAGCCACCGGGACATTGGAAACACCATATATTTT | CASSHRDIGNTIYF
TRBJ2-5 | TRBV5-1 | TRBD1 | . | TGCGCCAGCAGCTTGGGTAGACAGGGCCATTCCCAGTACTTC | CASSLGRQGHSQYF
TRBJ1-3 | TRBV12-3/TRBV12-4 | TRBD1 | . | TGTGCCTTCGGGGACAGGGTGAACACCATATATTTT | CAFGDRVNTIYF
TRBJ1-3 | TRBV4-1 | TRBD1 | . | TGCGCCAGCAGCCAACCAGGACAGGGGGTTGGAAACACCATATATTTT | CASSQPGQGVGNTIYF
TRBJ1-1 | TRBV27 | . | . | TGTGCCAGCAGTTGGGGGGTGGGGACTGAAGCTTTCTTT | CASSWGVGTEAFF
TRBJ1-6 | TRBV9 | . | . | TGTGCCAGCAGCGGGGGGAGGGAAGGTATAAGTTCACCCCTCCACTTT | CASSGGREGISSPLHF
TRBJ1-1 | TRBV5-6 | TRBD1 | . | TGTGCCAGCAGCTTACATGGGACAGCTGAAGCTTTCTTT | CASSLHGTAEAFF
TRBJ1-5 | TRBV5-5 | TRBD1 | . | TGTGCCAGCAGCCCCGGGACAGGGGTTCTTACGCAGCCCCAGCATTTT | CASSPGTGVLTQPQHF
TRBJ1-3 | TRBV19 | TRBD1 | few | TGTGCCAGTAGTGACTCAGGGGGAGCGGGAAACACCATATATTTT | CASSDSGGAGNTIYF
TRBJ2-7 | TRBV2 | . | . | TGTGCCAGCAGGAGAGATTCCTACGAGCAGTACTTC | CASRRDSYEQYF
TRBJ1-2 | TRBV29-1 | TRBD1 | . | TGCAGCGTTGGAATGACAGGGGGCGACTATGGCTACACCTTC | CSVGMTGGDYGYTF
TRBJ2-7 | TRBV5-1 | . | . | TGCGCCAGCAGCTTGGTCCTGGGGGCGCGTGAGCAGTACTTC | CASSLVLGAREQYF
TRBJ1-6 | TRBV27 | . | . | TGTGCCAGCAGTGTGGGACAAATGTCACCCCTCCACTTT | CASSVGQMSPLHF
TRBJ1-2 | TRBV6-5 | TRBD1 | . | TGTGCCAGCAGTAAGAGGACAGGGATAAGGGGCTACACCTTC | CASSKRTGIRGYTF
TRBJ1-2 | TRBV2 | . | . | TGTGCCAGCAGTGAAGGGAGGACAGCTTGGAACTATGGCTACACCTTC | CASSEGRTAWNYGYTF
TRBJ2-5 | TRBV20-1 | TRBD2 | . | TGCAGTGCTAGTCCACTAGCGGGGGGTGAGACCCAGTACTTC | CSASPLAGGETQYF
TRBJ1-5 | TRBV15 | . | . | TGTGCCACCAGCGACCGCTTGGGCAGGGTCAGTCAGCCCCAGCATTTT | CATSDRLGRVSQPQHF
TRBJ1-2 | TRBV9 | . | once | TGTGCCAGCAGCCCCTCGAAGGGGATCTATGGCTACACCTTC | CASSPSKGIYGYTF
TRBJ1-1 | TRBV7-8 | . | once | TGTGCCAGCAGACCAGACAGGATGGTCACTGAAGCTTTCTTT | CASRPDRMVTEAFF
TRBJ1-2 | TRBV5-1 | . | many | TGCGCCAGCAGCCCGGGGGGGCCGGGCGGCTACACCTTC | CASSPGGPGGYTF
TRBJ2-1 | TRBV7-9 | TRBD2 | . | TGTGCCAGCTGCCTAGCGGGCACATACAATGAGCAGTTCTTC | CASCLAGTYNEQFF
TRBJ2-7 | TRBV25-1 | TRBD2 | . | TGTGCCAGCACCCTAGCGGGGGGATACGAGCAGTACTTC | CASTLAGGYEQYF
TRBJ2-7 | TRBV5-1 | TRBD1 | . | TGCGCCAGCAGCTTGACTCCGACAGGGGATAAAGGCGAGCAGTACTTC | CASSLTPTGDKGEQYF
TRBJ1-3 | TRBV4-1 | . | . | TGCGCCAGCAGCCAAGGTAGCTCTGGAAACACCATATATTTT | CASSQGSSGNTIYF
TRBJ1-6 | TRBV27 | TRBD1 | . | TGTGCCAGCAGTTCAACTCAACAGGGGGCGTCTCCCCTCCACTTT | CASSSTQQGASPLHF
TRBJ1-5 | TRBV7-2 | TRBD1 | . | TGTGCCAGCAGCTTGAGCGCTAAGGACAGGGGTAAGCCCCAGCATTTT | CASSLSAKDRGKPQHF
TRBJ1-3 | TRBV7-9 | . | . | TGTGCCAGCAGCTTGGGAGACCCTCTCTCTGGAAACACCATATATTTT | CASSLGDPLSGNTIYF
TRBJ1-3 | TRBV9 | TRBD1 | once | TGTGCCAGCAGCCTCACCTCCGGACAGGGCATTGGAAACACCATATATTTT | CASSLTSGQGIGNTIYF
TRBJ2-2 | TRBV7-2 | TRBD1 | . | TGTGCTAGCAGCTTAGGCACCGGGACAGTAAACACCGGGGAGCTGTTTTTT | CASSLGTGTVNTGELFF
TRBJ1-2 | TRBV4-3 | TRBD1 | . | TGCGCCAGCAGCCATGTGGACAGGGCTTCCTCCGGCTACACCTTC | CASSHVDRASSGYTF
TRBJ1-5 | TRBV19 | . | . | TGTGCCAGTAGTTTGAACAGGGCGAGCAATCAGCCCCAGCATTTT | CASSLNRASNQPQHF
TRBJ2-3 | TRBV19 | . | . | TGTGCCAGTCGCCCTCAGGTTTCCACAGATACGCAGTATTTT | CASRPQVSTDTQYF
TRBJ1-1 | TRBV10-1 | TRBD1 | . | TGCGCCAGCAGTGAAAGGGGGACAGGGGGCTGGGTGAACACTGAAGCTTTCTTT | CASSERGTGGWVNTEAFF
TRBJ2-5 | TRBV10-2 | . | . | TGCGCCAGCAGTGTTTCACAAGAGACCCAGTACTTC | CASSVSQETQYF